This entry lists 19 T cell receptor beta chains sequenced from one sample in a study of tumor-infiltrating lymphocytes in oesophageal squamous cell carcinoma. MiXCR, run by TCRdb on the PCR reads, gives a single entry per CDR3 protein. The data contain about 13,000 distinct CDR3 sequences, 51% of them singletons. Sequencing input: blood. All receptors derive from a female donor with esophageal squamous cell carcinoma.

The chain combines TRBV7-3 with TRBJ1-1; tentative D call: TRBD1 (6 bases). The CDR3 has 13 residues. Germline assignment: CDR1 SGHTA and CDR2 FQGTGA. Trimming stripped 2 bases from V and 4 bases from J, with 8 bases between. CDR3 nucleotide sequence: TGTGCCAGCAGCTTAGACAGGCTCACTGAAGCTTTCTTT. This encodes CASSLDRLTEAFF. The variable domain in full, with the rest retrieved from reference TRBV7-3 and TRBJ1-1, is GAGVSQTPSNKVTEKGKYVELRCDPISGHTALYWYRQSLGQGPEFLIYFQGTGAADDSGLPNDRFFAVRPEGSVSTLKIQRTERGDSAVYLCASSLDRLTEAFFGQGTRLTVV.

This chain uses TRBV7-2 with TRBJ1-1, with 9 bases that match TRBD1. The J call could be wrong; TRBJ2-1 is a better fit for the DNA end. Germline V lookup: CDR1 SGHTA, CDR2 FQGNSA. CDR3 length: 15 residues. In DNA, the CDR3 is TGTGCCAGCAGCCGGACAGGGGCCGGATTTAATGAGCAGTTCTTC. Translated: CASSRTGAGFNEQFF.

This clonotype was found many times. It may be a read error: a sequence one base away is much more abundant. The CDR3 is CAISRTGGEVGGNEQYF. In DNA, the CDR3 is TGTGCCATCAGTAGGACAGGGGGCGAAGTAGGGGGCAATGAGCAGTACTTC. The chain is built from TRBV10-3 and TRBJ2-7; 11 bases match TRBD1. The length of the CDR3 is 17 residues. Germline loops: CDR1 ENHRY, CDR2 SYGVKD. The V and J ends lost 5 bases and 7 bases, in that order; junction bases with no gene match: 16.

The chain is built from TRBV7-9 and TRBJ2-1; 7 positions agree with TRBD1. CDR1 is SEHNR, CDR2 FQNEAQ, per germline (reference sequence). V shed 1 base and J 6 bases; nucleotides not matched to a gene: 3. This CDR3 is 14 amino acids long. The CDR3 reads CASSLGDRSNEQFF. For the CDR3, the DNA is TGTGCCAGCAGCTTAGGGGACAGATCCAATGAGCAGTTCTTC.

On this clonotype itself: It is likely a read error, because the conserved phenylalanine at the end of the CDR3 is missing. No DNA is shown, since the ends of the CDR3 on it are uncertain; the CDR3 is the one TCRdb lists. The chain carries TRBV7-2 and TRBJ2-5. Germline V gene sequence: CDR1 SGHTA, CDR2 FQGNSA. The CDR3 sequence runs 16 residues, both termini included. The CDR3 protein is CASSLARSTYEQYFGN.

This clonotype ranks as large. The J gene is TRBJ2-2, the V gene TRBV7-6, with 7 nucleotides matching TRBD1. This CDR3 has 14 amino acids. Germline loops: CDR1 SGHVS, CDR2 FNYEAQ. Losses at the gene ends were 4 bases for V and 6 bases for J; bases not matched to a gene: 5. DNA for the CDR3: TGTGCCAGCAGCTCAAGACAGGGTTCCGGGGAGCTGTTTTTT. Its protein is CASSSRQGSGELFF.

The J gene is TRBJ2-1, the V gene TRBV11-3, with 8 nucleotides matching TRBD2. The CDR3 runs to 15 residues. Germline lookup yields CDR1 SGHNT and CDR2 YENEEA. V shed 4 bases, J shed 4 bases, and the junction held 6 bases outside the gene matches. The CDR3 region is CASSSGLGTYNEQFF. The CDR3, as DNA: TGTGCCAGCAGCTCGGGACTAGGAACTTACAATGAGCAGTTCTTC.

This clonotype has just a few counts. The chain combines TRBV7-9 with TRBJ2-5; 8 nucleotides agree with TRBD2. CDR1 and CDR2 (germline): SEHNR, FQNEAQ (reference sequence). V was pared by 5 bases and J by 11 bases, with 10 bases of the junction left unmatched. The CDR3 has 13 residues. The CDR3 loop is CASSVGLVNEQYF. The DNA of the CDR3 is TGTGCCAGCAGCGTGGGACTAGTTAATGAGCAGTACTTC.

The chain links TRBV9 to TRBJ2-3; 7 bases fit TRBD2. The CDR3 totals 16 residues. The V segment lost 3 bases and the J segment 1 base; nucleotides outside the gene matches: 8. From germline, CDR1 is SGDLS and CDR2 YYNGEE. This CDR3 is CASSASLAVRTDTQYF. Here the CDR3 DNA reads TGTGCCAGCAGCGCCAGCCTAGCGGTACGCACAGATACGCAGTATTTT.

The DNA of the CDR3 is TGTGCCAGCAGTCTCATAGGGGCGCAAGAGACCCAGTACTTC. This encodes CASSLIGAQETQYF. The V and J genes are TRBV14 and TRBJ2-3; the D gene is possibly TRBD1 (5 bases). The DNA matches TRBJ2-5 better at its end, which makes the J call doubtful. Germline lookup yields CDR1 SGHDN and CDR2 FVKESK. This CDR3 is 14 amino acids long.

In its sample, this clonotype was seen a few times. V is TRBV7-2 and J is TRBJ2-5; 13 bases fit TRBD2. The J call is in doubt because the DNA end fits TRBJ2-1 better. CDR3 length: 14 amino acids. Germline CDR1 reads SGHTA; CDR2 reads FQGNSA. CDR3 sequence (DNA): TGTGCCAGCAGCTCACTAGCGGGAGGGTCTGGGCAGTTCTTC. It translates to CASSSLAGGSGQFF.

The rearrangement joins TRBV7-2 to TRBJ2-7; the D gene is possibly TRBD2 (6 bases). The CDR3 has 15 amino acids. Deletions cut 2 bases from V and 3 bases from J, with 14 bases between. Germline loops: CDR1 SGHTA, CDR2 FQGNSA. The DNA for the CDR3 is TGTGCCAGCAGCTTAAGTCGGAGGGGTGGCTACGAGCAGTACTTC. Translated: CASSLSRRGGYEQYF.

The chain is built from TRBV28 and TRBJ2-4; D may be TRBD2 (6 bases). CDR1 is MDHEN, CDR2 SYDVKM, per germline. This CDR3 has 16 amino acids. V lost 8 bases and J 13 bases, leaving 30 bases between the germline ends. CDR3 sequence: CASPPLASESTDTQYF. The CDR3 nucleotides are TGTGCCAGCCCCCCCCTGGCTAGCGAAAGCACAGATACGCAGTACTTC.

This clonotype came up many times. The chain combines TRBV24-1 with TRBJ2-5; 10 bases line up with TRBD1. J gave up 11 bases and V 5 bases, and 28 bases lay outside the gene matches. The CDR3 covers 20 residues. Germline V gene data show CDR1 as KGHDR and CDR2 as SFDVKD. In DNA, the CDR3 is TGTGCCACCAGTGCTGCCCCGGGACAGGGGTACGGGAAAGGCTACAATGAGCAGTACTTC. This encodes CATSAAPGQGYGKGYNEQYF.

The V and J genes are TRBV6-2 or TRBV6-3 and TRBJ2-4; no reliable D call. The J call may be mistaken, given a closer DNA end match to TRBJ2-7. Germline V gives CDR1 MNHEY, CDR2 SVGEGT. The CDR3 is 14 amino acids. CDR3 amino acids: CASSYSSRSYEQYF. The CDR3 DNA reads TGTGCCAGCAGTTACTCGTCCAGGTCCTACGAGCAGTACTTC.

The table lists this clonotype with many counts. Possible read error: a much larger clone is one base away. The V call is TRBV28, the J call TRBJ2-7; weak D call: TRBD1 (5 bases). V was trimmed by 4 bases and J by 7 bases, leaving 26 bases between them. This CDR3 has 17 amino acids. In germline, CDR1 is MDHEN, CDR2 SYDVKM. CDR3 amino acids: CASSSPVGASSYNEQYF. As DNA, the CDR3 is TGTGCCAGCAGTTCTCCCGTAGGGGCGAGCTCCTACAATGAGCAGTACTTC.

This chain links TRBV7-3 with TRBJ2-5, with D possibly TRBD2 on 5 matching bases. The closer fit of TRBJ2-1 to the DNA end suggests the J call may be wrong. The CDR3 sequence is 15 residues long. Germline V gene lookup returns CDR1 SGHTA and CDR2 FQGTGA. The CDR3 sequence is CASSLEADTYNEQFF. The CDR3 bases are TGTGCCAGCAGCTTGGAAGCGGATACGTACAATGAGCAGTTCTTC.

The rearrangement uses TRBV11-3 and TRBJ2-6; the D gene is possibly TRBD1 (5 bases). The DNA end is more similar to TRBJ2-7, so the J call may be wrong. CDR1 and CDR2 from the germline V gene are SGHNT and YENEEA. The CDR3 is 13 amino acids. The CDR3 nucleotides are TGTGCCAGCAGCTTAGATCAGGGTTACGAGCAGTACTTC. Amino acid sequence: CASSLDQGYEQYF.

Concerning this clonotype: The junction departs from germline at one end; a sequencing error may be responsible. The chain has TRBV7-6 and TRBJ2-3, with 9 nucleotides matching TRBD1. Germline V lookup: CDR1 SGHVS, CDR2 FNYEAQ. The CDR3 loop spans 14 amino acids. CDR3 in DNA: TGTGCCAGCAGCTTAGCCGGGACAGGGTCCCCCACCTCCTTT. Translation gives CASSLAGTGSPTSF.